These 9 T cell receptor beta chains came from one sample sequenced in a study of T cells in localized non-small cell lung cancer (dated by TCRdb to the early 2020s). To prepare the library, the immunoSEQ multiplex PCR assay was applied. TCRdb took over this immuneACCESS table, retaining in-frame rearrangements with V and J assigned. Such tables are incomplete; in checked studies, under half of the missing clones stem from an unresolved V gene, and the remainder is unexplained. Counted in this sample were roughly 25,000 clones; more than 75% of them appeared once. Together, the top ten hold 29% of the sample. The sample was peripheral blood, taken before any cancer treatment. The receptors here all came from a male donor aged 60 or older with stage I squamous cell lung carcinoma.

The CDR3 is CASTTKAGPGYEQYF. In DNA, the CDR3 is TGTGCCAGCACGACTAAGGCAGGGCCGGGGTACGAGCAGTACTTC. The rearrangement joins TRBV6-5 to TRBJ2-7; the D call may be TRBD1 or TRBD2 (5 bases each). Germline CDR1 is MNHEY and CDR2 is SVGAGI. The ends were cut back, 7 bases at V and 4 bases at J, with 20 bases in the middle. This CDR3 spans 15 amino acids.

This chain links TRBV18 with TRBJ1-5; 9 positions agree with TRBD1. V lost 3 bases and J lost 4; bases outside the gene matches: 4. Germline loops: CDR1 KGHSH, CDR2 LQKENI. CDR3 length: 15 residues. CDR3 coding DNA: TGTGCCAGCTCACCGCTCGGGACAGGGAATCAGCCCCAGCATTTT. Translation gives CASSPLGTGNQPQHF.

The V gene is TRBV5-1, the J gene TRBJ2-3; 8 bases agree with TRBD2. The junction had 3 bases not matched to a gene; V was cut back by 4 bases and J by 2 bases. There are 14 residues in the CDR3. Germline V gene data show CDR1 as SGHRS and CDR2 as YFSETQ. CDR3 region: CASSRGLATDTQYF. The CDR3 DNA is TGCGCCAGCAGCAGAGGACTAGCCACAGATACGCAGTATTTT.

The rearrangement uses TRBV5-4 and TRBJ2-3, with 9 positions matching TRBD2. After removal of 0 bases from V and 4 bases from J, the junction contained 3 bases not matched to a gene. Germline-derived CDR1 and CDR2 are SGHNT and YYREEE (reference sequence). The CDR3 sequence is 15 residues long. The CDR3 DNA sequence: TGTGCCAGCAGCTTGGGGGGCGGGAGGGCAGATACGCAGTATTTT. Translated: CASSLGGGRADTQYF.

This rearrangement joins TRBV6-5 to TRBJ2-7, with TRBD1 identical over 8 bases. Germline V lookup: CDR1 MNHEY, CDR2 SVGAGI. The junction had 8 bases not matched to a gene; V was cut back by 5 bases and J by 5 bases. There are 14 residues in the CDR3. The CDR3 region has the DNA TGTGCCAGCAGTCTAGGGACAGGTCGAAACGAGCAGTACTTC. Residues: CASSLGTGRNEQYF.

The chain is built from TRBV18 and TRBJ2-7; no clear D. Trimming took 3 bases from V and 5 from J, leaving 8 bases between them. Germline CDR1 KGHSH, CDR2 LQKENI. The CDR3 spans 12 residues. Here the CDR3 reads CASSPDGDEQYF. The CDR3 DNA reads as TGTGCCAGCTCACCGGACGGAGACGAGCAGTACTTC.

The V and J genes are TRBV7-2 and TRBJ1-5; 7 bases are shared with TRBD1. V lost 5 bases to trimming and J lost 0 bases; unmatched junction nucleotides: 10. The CDR3 length is 17 residues. CDR1 is SGHTA, CDR2 FQGNSA, per germline. CDR3 sequence (DNA): TGTGCCAGCAGCCTTATGGGGGGACAGTATAGCAATCAGCCCCAGCATTTT. Its protein is CASSLMGGQYSNQPQHF. The whole variable domain, filled in from reference TRBV7-2 and TRBJ1-5, reads GAGVSQSPSNKVTEKGKDVELRCDPISGHTALYWYRQSLGQGLEFLIYFQGNSAPDKSGLPSDRFSAERTGGSVSTLTIQRTQQEDSAVYLCASSLMGGQYSNQPQHFGDGTRLSIL.

The chain uses TRBV18 and TRBJ1-1; 9 bases align to TRBD1. V was pared by 0 bases and J by 7 bases, with 6 bases of the junction left unmatched. Germline loops: CDR1 KGHSH, CDR2 LQKENI. The CDR3 extends over 15 amino acids. The DNA for the CDR3 is TGTGCCAGCTCACCACCGACAGGGGGTCAGCTTGAAGCTTTCTTT. Its protein is CASSPPTGGQLEAFF. Combining the CDR3 with reference TRBV18 and TRBJ1-1 gives the whole variable domain NAGVMQNPRHLVRRRGQEARLRCSPMKGHSHVYWYRQLPEEGLKFMVYLQKENIIDESGMPKERFSAEFPKEGPSILRIQQVVRGDSAAYFCASSPPTGGQLEAFFGQGTRLTVV.

This clone was seen a few times. The genes are TRBV27 and TRBJ1-5, with a possible D match to TRBD1 (6 bases). CDR3 length: 17 amino acids. Looked up from germline, CDR1 is MNHEY and CDR2 is SMNVEV (reference sequence). Trimming took 2 bases from V and 3 from J, leaving 17 bases between them. CDR3 in DNA: TGTGCCAGCAGTTTAAGAAGCGGGAGGGGGATCAATCAGCCCCAGCATTTT. This gives the protein CASSLRSGRGINQPQHF.